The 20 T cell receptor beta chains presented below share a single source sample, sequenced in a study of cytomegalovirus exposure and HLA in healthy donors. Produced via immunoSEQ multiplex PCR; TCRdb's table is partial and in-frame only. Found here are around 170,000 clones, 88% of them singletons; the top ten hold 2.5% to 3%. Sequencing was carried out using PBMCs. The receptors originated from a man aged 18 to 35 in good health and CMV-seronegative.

The CDR3 reads CASSPKWDRGLGEAFF. CDR3 nucleotide sequence: TGTGCCAGCAGCCCAAAGTGGGACAGGGGGCTCGGTGAAGCTTTCTTT. The V gene is TRBV28, the J gene TRBJ1-1; TRBD1 aligns across 12 bases. Germline V CDR1 and CDR2: MDHEN, SYDVKM. The CDR3 spans 16 residues. V was clipped by 6 bases and J by 7 bases; unmatched bases: 12. Full variable domain (remainder filled in from reference TRBV28 and TRBJ1-1): DVKVTQSSRYLVKRTGEKVFLECVQDMDHENMFWYRQDPGLGLRLIYFSYDVKMKEKGDIPEGYSVSREKKERFSLILESASTNQTSMYLCASSPKWDRGLGEAFFGQGTRLTVV.

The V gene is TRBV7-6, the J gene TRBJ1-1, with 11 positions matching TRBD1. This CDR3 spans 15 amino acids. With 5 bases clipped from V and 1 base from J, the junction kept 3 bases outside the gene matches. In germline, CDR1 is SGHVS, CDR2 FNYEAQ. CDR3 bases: TGTGCCAGCAGCAGCGGGACAGGGGGGAACACTGAAGCTTTCTTT. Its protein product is CASSSGTGGNTEAFF.

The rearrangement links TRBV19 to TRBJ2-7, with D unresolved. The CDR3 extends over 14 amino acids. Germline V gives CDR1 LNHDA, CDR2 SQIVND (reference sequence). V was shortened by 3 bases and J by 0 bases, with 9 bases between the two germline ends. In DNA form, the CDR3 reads TGTGCCAGTAGTATGCCTGAGATCTCCTACGAGCAGTACTTC. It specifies CASSMPEISYEQYF. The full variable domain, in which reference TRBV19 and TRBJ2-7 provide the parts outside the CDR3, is DGGITQSPKYLFRKEGQNVTLSCEQNLNHDAMYWYRQDPGQGLRLIYYSQIVNDFQKGDIAEGYSVSREKKESFPLTVTSAQKNPTAFYLCASSMPEISYEQYFGPGTRLTVT.

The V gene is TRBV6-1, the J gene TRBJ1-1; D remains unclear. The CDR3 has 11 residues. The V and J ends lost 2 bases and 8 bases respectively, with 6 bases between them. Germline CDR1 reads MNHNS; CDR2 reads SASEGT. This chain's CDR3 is CASSEYWEAFF. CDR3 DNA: TGTGCCAGCAGTGAATACTGGGAAGCTTTCTTT.

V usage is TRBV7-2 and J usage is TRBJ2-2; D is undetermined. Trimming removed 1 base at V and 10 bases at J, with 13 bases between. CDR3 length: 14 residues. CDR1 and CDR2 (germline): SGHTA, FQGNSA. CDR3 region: CASSLGGASVELFF. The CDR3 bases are TGTGCCAGCAGCTTAGGTGGAGCTAGTGTGGAGCTGTTTTTT.

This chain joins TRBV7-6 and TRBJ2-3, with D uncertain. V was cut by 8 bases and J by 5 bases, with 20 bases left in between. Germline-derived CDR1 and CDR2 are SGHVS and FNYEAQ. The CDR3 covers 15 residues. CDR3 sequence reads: CASFLRGPPGDTQYF. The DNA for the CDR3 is TGTGCCAGCTTCCTTAGAGGTCCCCCCGGAGATACGCAGTATTTT.

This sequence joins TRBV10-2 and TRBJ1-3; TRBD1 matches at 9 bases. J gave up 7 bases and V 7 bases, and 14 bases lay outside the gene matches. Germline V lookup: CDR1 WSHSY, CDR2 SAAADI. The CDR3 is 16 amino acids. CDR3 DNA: TGCGCCAGCACCCTAAGCGTTACAGGGGGCCAGAACACCATATATTTT. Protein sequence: CASTLSVTGGQNTIYF.

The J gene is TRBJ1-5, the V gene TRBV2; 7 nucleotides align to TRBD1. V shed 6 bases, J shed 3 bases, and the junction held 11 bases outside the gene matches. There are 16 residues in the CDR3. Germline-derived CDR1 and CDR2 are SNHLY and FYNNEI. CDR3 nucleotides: TGTGCCAGCAGGGCCCGGGACAGTAACTTCAATCAGCCCCAGCATTTT. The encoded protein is CASRARDSNFNQPQHF.

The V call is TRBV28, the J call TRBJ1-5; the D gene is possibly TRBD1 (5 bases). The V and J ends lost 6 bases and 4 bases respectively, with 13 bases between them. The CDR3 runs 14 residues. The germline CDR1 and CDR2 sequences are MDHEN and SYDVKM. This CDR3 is CASSRMTVNQPQHF. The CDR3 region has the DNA TGTGCCAGCAGCCGGATGACAGTAAATCAGCCCCAGCATTTT.

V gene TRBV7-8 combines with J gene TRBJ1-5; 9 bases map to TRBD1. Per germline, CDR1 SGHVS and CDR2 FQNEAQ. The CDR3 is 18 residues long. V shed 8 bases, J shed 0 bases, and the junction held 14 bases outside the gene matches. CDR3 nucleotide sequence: TGTGCCAGCCGCCCGGGCGGACAGGGGTCCAATAGCAATCAGCCCCAGCATTTT. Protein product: CASRPGGQGSNSNQPQHF.

DNA for the CDR3: TGTGCCAGCGGCCCGGCGGCAGGGATTTTAGAGACCCAGTACTTC. The encoded protein is CASGPAAGILETQYF. V usage is TRBV28 and J usage is TRBJ2-5; TRBD1 might be the D (5 bases). CDR3 size: 15 residues. The V gene's germline CDR1 is MDHEN and CDR2 SYDVKM. V was trimmed by 8 bases and J by 4 bases, leaving 20 bases between them.

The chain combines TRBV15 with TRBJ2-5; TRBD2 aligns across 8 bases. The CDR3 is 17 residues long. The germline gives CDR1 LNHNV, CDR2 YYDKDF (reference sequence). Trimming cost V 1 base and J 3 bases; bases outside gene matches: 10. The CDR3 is CATSRVGPGTSEETQYF. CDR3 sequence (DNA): TGTGCCACCAGCAGAGTGGGACCCGGGACTAGTGAAGAGACCCAGTACTTC.

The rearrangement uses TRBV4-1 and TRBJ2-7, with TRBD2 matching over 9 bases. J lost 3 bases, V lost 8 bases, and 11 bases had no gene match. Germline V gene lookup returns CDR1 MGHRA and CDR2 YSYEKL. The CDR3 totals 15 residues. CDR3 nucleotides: TGCGCCAGCCAAACCTTAGCGGGGGACCTCTACGAGCAGTACGTC. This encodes CASQTLAGDLYEQYV.

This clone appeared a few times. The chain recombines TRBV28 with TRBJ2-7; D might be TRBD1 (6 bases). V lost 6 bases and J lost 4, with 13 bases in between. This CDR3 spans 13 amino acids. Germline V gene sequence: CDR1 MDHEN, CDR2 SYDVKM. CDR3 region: CASSNRATYEQYF. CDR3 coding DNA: TGTGCCAGCAGCAACAGGGCCACATACGAGCAGTACTTC.

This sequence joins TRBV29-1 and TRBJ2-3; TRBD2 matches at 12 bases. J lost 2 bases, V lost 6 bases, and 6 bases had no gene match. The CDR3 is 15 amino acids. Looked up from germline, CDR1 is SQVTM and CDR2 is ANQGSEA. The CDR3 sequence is CSVRTSGAFTDTQYF. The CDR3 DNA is TGCAGCGTCCGGACTAGCGGGGCGTTCACAGATACGCAGTATTTT.

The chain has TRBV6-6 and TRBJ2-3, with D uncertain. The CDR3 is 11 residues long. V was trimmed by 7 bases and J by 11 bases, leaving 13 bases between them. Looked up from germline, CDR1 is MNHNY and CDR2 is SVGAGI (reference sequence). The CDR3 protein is CASIDGVGQYF. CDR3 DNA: TGTGCCAGCATCGACGGAGTAGGGCAGTATTTT.

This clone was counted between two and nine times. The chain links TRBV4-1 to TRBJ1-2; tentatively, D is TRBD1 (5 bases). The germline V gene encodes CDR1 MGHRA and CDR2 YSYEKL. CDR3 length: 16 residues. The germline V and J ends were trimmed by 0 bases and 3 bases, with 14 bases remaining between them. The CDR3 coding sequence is TGCGCCAGCAGCCAAGATCGAGTAGGAGGGGACTATGGCTACACCTTC. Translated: CASSQDRVGGDYGYTF.

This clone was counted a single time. The CDR3: CASSLAGTSGTDTQYF. CDR3 coding DNA: TGCGCCAGCAGCTTGGCCGGGACTAGCGGCACAGATACGCAGTATTTT. The chain uses TRBV5-1 and TRBJ2-3; 10 positions agree with TRBD2. From germline, CDR1 is SGHRS and CDR2 YFSETQ. The CDR3 has 16 residues. Germline trimming cut 0 bases from V and 1 base from J; bases unmatched to any gene: 2.

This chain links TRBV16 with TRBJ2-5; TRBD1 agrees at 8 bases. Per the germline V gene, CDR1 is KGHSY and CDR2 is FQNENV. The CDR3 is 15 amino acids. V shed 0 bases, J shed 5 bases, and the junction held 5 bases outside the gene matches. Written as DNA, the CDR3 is TGTGCCAGCAGCCAATCGGCGGACAGGGTTGAGACCCAGTACTTC. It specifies CASSQSADRVETQYF.

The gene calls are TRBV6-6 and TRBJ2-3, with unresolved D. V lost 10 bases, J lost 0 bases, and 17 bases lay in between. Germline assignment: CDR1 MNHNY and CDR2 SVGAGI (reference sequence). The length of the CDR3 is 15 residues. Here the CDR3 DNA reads TGTGCCATCTCGAGATACTCCGTAAGCACAGATACGCAGTATTTT. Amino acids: CAISRYSVSTDTQYF.